One sample yielded the 11 T cell receptor beta chains listed below, sequenced in a study of human T cells and chemical hapten exposure. TCRdb re-called the 5' RACE reads with MiXCR, one entry per CDR3 protein. This sample carries 100,000 to 120,000 distinct CDR3 sequences, around a fifth of them seen once, and the ten largest clones take around 2.7%. Before extraction, the whole blood was not fractionated, and total RNA was taken from it. The receptors derive from a human donor in good health.

This clonotype was recorded a few times. The conserved closing phenylalanine or tryptophan is absent in this CDR3, likely reflecting a read error. Because the CDR3's place on the DNA is in doubt, the DNA is left out and the CDR3 is given as listed by TCRdb. The V call is TRBV14, the J call TRBJ1-1; the DNA was not used to check the table's D call, TRBD1. Both ends counted, the CDR3 spans 13 residues. Germline assignment: CDR1 SGHDN and CDR2 FVKESK. CDR3 sequence reads: CASSQEWTGAQYT.

This clonotype has only a few counts. The chain combines TRBV5-1 with TRBJ2-3; 8 bases match TRBD1. V shed 2 bases and J 0 bases; nucleotides not matched to a gene: 5. CDR1 is SGHRS and CDR2 is YFSETQ in the germline V gene. The CDR3 spans 16 residues. CDR3 sequence: CASSFGQGSSTDTQYF. DNA for the CDR3: TGCGCCAGCAGCTTCGGACAGGGCTCTAGCACAGATACGCAGTATTTT.

This clonotype has a handful of counts. This chain joins TRBV6-5 and TRBJ2-7, with TRBD2 matching 11 bases. The V gene's germline CDR1 is MNHEY and CDR2 SVGAGI. The CDR3 loop spans 16 amino acids. V dropped 6 bases and J dropped 1; count of bases not matched to a gene: 8. The CDR3 nucleotides are TGTGCCAGCAGGAAGACCTCTAGCGGGAGGTCCTACGAGCAGTACTTC. Translated, it gives CASRKTSSGRSYEQYF.

The chain is built from TRBV19 and TRBJ2-3; 9 nucleotides line up with TRBD2. The germline V gene has CDR1 LNHDA and CDR2 SQIVND (reference sequence). The junction had 7 bases not matched to a gene; V was cut back by 5 bases and J by 4 bases. The CDR3 spans 15 residues. CDR3 amino acids: CASSLAGRGSDTQYF. CDR3 DNA sequence: TGTGCCAGTAGTCTAGCGGGGAGGGGTTCAGATACGCAGTATTTT.

V usage is TRBV3-1 and J usage is TRBJ2-3, with a possible D match to TRBD1 (5 bases). Germline CDR1 is LGHDT and CDR2 is YNNKEL (reference sequence). V gave up 4 bases and J gave up 1 base, with 12 bases separating them. The CDR3 runs to 15 residues. This CDR3 is CASSLRMGRTDTQYF. The CDR3 DNA is TGTGCCAGCAGCCTTCGTATGGGGCGCACAGATACGCAGTATTTT.

This clonotype was counted between two and nine times. The V and J genes are TRBV7-9 and TRBJ1-3; D remains unclear. Trimming took off 2 bases at V and 0 bases at J, with 8 bases between the two ends. Germline assignment: CDR1 SEHNR and CDR2 FQNEAQ (reference sequence). The CDR3 contains 15 residues. The CDR3 is CASSLLAISGNTIYF. The CDR3 coding sequence is TGTGCCAGCAGCTTATTAGCCATCTCTGGAAACACCATATATTTT.

This chain links TRBV10-1 with TRBJ2-3; 8 bases are a match to TRBD1. The CDR3 loop spans 15 amino acids. Germline assignment: CDR1 WNHNN and CDR2 SYGVQD (reference sequence). The J segment lost 5 bases and the V segment lost 6 bases, leaving 10 bases of the junction unmatched. CDR3 in DNA: TGCGCCAGCAGCGGGGAGACAGGGGCGTTAGATACGCAGTATTTT. As protein: CASSGETGALDTQYF.

V usage is TRBV5-5 and J usage is TRBJ1-2; D not certain. The CDR3 length is 13 residues. The V and J ends lost 6 bases and 4 bases respectively, with 13 bases between them. Germline assignment: CDR1 SGHKS and CDR2 YYEKEE (reference sequence). The CDR3 DNA sequence: TGTGCCAGCATCGCTAGCCCCGGCTATGGCTACACCTTC. Residues: CASIASPGYGYTF.

This clonotype was found many times. The rearrangement joins TRBV5-5 to TRBJ2-3, with TRBD1 matching over 7 bases. CDR3 length: 13 amino acids. Trimming removed 4 bases from V and 4 bases from J; junction bases left unmatched: 3. CDR1 SGHKS and CDR2 YYEKEE come from the germline V gene (reference sequence). CDR3 amino acids: CASSRQGADTQYF. DNA for the CDR3: TGTGCCAGCAGCCGGCAGGGGGCAGATACGCAGTATTTT.

This chain links TRBV7-9 with TRBJ2-3; TRBD2 might be the D (5 bases). Germline CDR1 SEHNR, CDR2 FQNEAQ (reference sequence). V was pared by 4 bases and J by 2 bases, with 7 bases between. The CDR3 loop spans 13 amino acids. CDR3 amino acids: CASSSRDTDTQYF. CDR3 coding DNA: TGTGCCAGCAGCTCCCGGGACACAGATACGCAGTATTTT.

V is TRBV9 and J is TRBJ2-5; D perhaps matches TRBD2 (7 bases). The length of the CDR3 is 14 residues. CDR1 is SGDLS, CDR2 YYNGEE, per germline. Trimming took off 3 bases at V and 2 bases at J, with 11 bases between the two ends. This CDR3 is CASSEGGHQETQYF. The CDR3 DNA is TGTGCCAGCAGCGAGGGGGGGCATCAAGAGACCCAGTACTTC.